This entry is about one TCR beta chain. Its matching antigen is unknown. The sample comes from a study of graft-versus-host responses after intestinal transplantation. Whole-study context: Tacrolimus and steroids were given for about 3 years to all recipients after anti-thymocyte globulin induction. Study results and limitations: Ileal or blood samples showed some GvH clones first, and such clones were also found in recipient marrow. Maximum circulating GvH clone levels tracked with early post-transplant HvG decreases. Graft-donor T cell macrochimerism in patients accompanied high graft-versus-host to host-versus-graft clonal ratios in allografts.

The method was immunoSEQ multiplex PCR; TCRdb's version includes in-frame clones alone and lacks a portion of them. The data hold tens of thousands of clones, with 94% observed a single time. From germline, CDR1 is MNHNY and CDR2 SVGAGI (reference sequence). The germline V and J ends were trimmed by 1 base and 2 bases, with 5 bases remaining between them. This CDR3 has 13 residues. This sequence was found in a human donor who was the organ donor for an intestinal transplant. The chain uses TRBV6-6 and TRBJ2-5; no clear D. Sequenced material: unstimulated CD4+ T cells sorted from spleen or lymph node cells, taken before transplant. The CDR3 loop reads CASSYWPQETQYF. CDR3 in DNA: TGTGCCAGCAGTTACTGGCCGCAAGAGACCCAGTACTTC.